This T cell receptor (beta chain) was captured by sequencing in a study of cytomegalovirus exposure and HLA in healthy donors. Donors consisted of healthy bone marrow donors. Nobody recorded the CMV serostatus of this donor. PCR employed 60 Vbeta and 13 Jbeta primers. Using immunoSEQ multiplex PCR, the repertoire was profiled, and TCRdb retains in-frame clones only, with some absent. The sample has about 130,000 clones, around 80% seen once; the top ten hold 4% to 5.5%. The CDR3 runs to 14 residues. CDR1 and CDR2 (germline): SGHDT, YYEEEE. V trimming: 0 bases; J trimming: 9 bases; junction bases outside the gene matches: 2. The study, taken as a whole, reports: Sequence variants that were highly shared formed a cluster that was likely a sequencing artifact. The authors later found HLA-associated TCR beta chains more clonally expanded than equally common others.

About this clone itself: The antigen remains unidentified.

V and J are TRBV5-6 and TRBJ2-1, with 11 nucleotides matching TRBD2. The clonotype originates from a man younger than 40 in good health. The specimen was PBMCs. The CDR3 region has the DNA TGTGCCAGCAGCTTGGGGACTAGCGGGCGTGAGCAGTTCTTC. It codes for CASSLGTSGREQFF.